This passage covers 2 T cell receptor beta chains from one sample sequenced in a study of blood T cell repertoires in COVID-19 (dated by TCRdb to about 2020). Library prep was done by the immunoSEQ multiplex PCR assay. TCRdb provides this immuneACCESS table in a form limited to in-frame rearrangements. Some clones are lacking; in checked studies, under half of them reflect an unresolved V gene, and why the rest are absent is not known. The sample table holds 310,000 or so clones, of which just over 85% were seen once. The ten largest clones capture roughly a tenth of the sample. Sequencing used PBMCs or T cells enriched from blood (not recorded which). The receptors come from a woman younger than 35 who had recovered from COVID-19.

In nucleotides, the CDR3 is TGTGCCTGCACCGCCGGGACAGGGGGCGGTGAGACCCAGTACTTC. Translating gives CACTAGTGGGETQYF. V is TRBV30 and J is TRBJ2-5; TRBD1 matches 12 bases. The CDR3 spans 15 residues. The V gene's germline CDR1 is GTSNPN and CDR2 SVGIG (reference sequence). V gave up 6 bases and J gave up 5 bases; unmatched junction bases: 10.

This clone appeared once. The V call is TRBV10-3, the J call TRBJ1-1; TRBD1 is a possible D gene (5 bases). The CDR3 contains 13 residues. Germline CDR1 is ENHRY and CDR2 is SYGVKD. V shed 6 bases and J shed 0 bases, with 8 bases lying between them. The CDR3 loop reads CAIRGQLNTEAFF. In nucleotides, the CDR3 is TGTGCCATCAGAGGACAACTGAACACTGAAGCTTTCTTT.